The clone carrying this T cell receptor beta chain has just a few counts. Its target is unknown. Trimming cost V 6 bases and J 3 bases; bases outside gene matches: 13. Germline CDR1 reads MNHNS; CDR2 reads SASEGT. The CDR3 contains 16 residues. The entry originates in a study of CD8 T cells in ankylosing spondylitis. General observations from the study: Reportedly, disease-linked clones are significantly enriched in ankylosing spondylitis patients' matched synovial fluid. Disease-linked clones were found to be CD8+ and relatively rare in peripheral blood. Several highly homologous variants formed a TCR beta motif that appeared characteristic of ankylosing spondylitis blood. Several of the motif variants were reported before in synovial fluid and blood from reactive arthritis.

A quantitative 5'-RACE method, one with molecular barcodes, was used to make TCR beta libraries. TCRdb reanalysed the 5' RACE reads using MiXCR and keeps one entry per CDR3 protein. The sample includes around 770,000 distinct CDR3 sequences, 12% of them seen just once. Sample: blood, either unsorted or a sorted T cell fraction (not recorded which). The chain has TRBV6-1 and TRBJ2-7, with 8 bases fitting TRBD1. This sequence was found in a male donor with ankylosing spondylitis. This chain's CDR3 is CASSANDRGFLYEQYF. The CDR3 DNA is TGTGCCAGCAGCGCCAATGACAGGGGCTTCCTCTACGAGCAGTACTTC.